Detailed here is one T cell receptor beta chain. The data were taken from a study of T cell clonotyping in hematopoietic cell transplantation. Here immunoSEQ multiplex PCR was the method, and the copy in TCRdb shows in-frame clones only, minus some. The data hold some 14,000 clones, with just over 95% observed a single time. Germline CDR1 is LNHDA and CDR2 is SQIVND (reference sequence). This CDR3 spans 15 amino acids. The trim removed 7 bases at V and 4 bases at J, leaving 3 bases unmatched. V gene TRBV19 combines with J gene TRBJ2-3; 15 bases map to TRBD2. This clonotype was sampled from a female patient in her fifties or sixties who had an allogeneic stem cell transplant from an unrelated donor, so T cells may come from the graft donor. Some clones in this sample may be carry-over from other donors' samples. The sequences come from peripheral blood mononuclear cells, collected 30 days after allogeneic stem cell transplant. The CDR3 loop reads CASTGTSGRSDTQYF. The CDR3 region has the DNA TGTGCCAGTACCGGGACTAGCGGGAGGTCAGATACGCAGTATTTT.